This section outlines one T cell receptor beta chain sequence together with its context. Its antigen is undetermined. These data are taken from a study of blood T cells in healthy people across ages. Whole-study findings and limits: The study found TCR beta diversity correlated strongly with naive T cell percentage. Long-lived donors carried more naive CD4+ cells and greater diversity than aged donors.

Primed by a sample-barcoded 5' primer and a J-beta primer mix, a second PCR proceeded for roughly 6 to 12 cycles. Each CDR3 protein is one row after TCRdb ran MiXCR on the 5' RACE reads. The data contain about 640,000 distinct CDR3 sequences, about 53% of them singletons. Per the germline V gene, CDR1 is MNHNS and CDR2 is SASEGT. The V end was cut by 5 bases, the J end by 0 bases, with 26 bases between. This CDR3 region has 20 residues. The sequenced sample consisted of blood. The receptor was isolated from a man in his fifties or sixties in good health. The chain joins TRBV6-1 to TRBJ2-1, with a weak D call TRBD1 (6 bases). Written as DNA, the CDR3 is TGTGCCAGCAGTAAACAGTGGGGGCTAGCCCGGCCAAGCTCCTACAATGAGCAGTTCTTC. Encoded protein: CASSKQWGLARPSSYNEQFF.